This paragraph reports one TCR beta chain. The data stem from a study of technical replicates of blood from several donors. The CDR3 has 15 residues. Germline CDR1 and CDR2: LNHNV and YYDKDF (reference sequence). V shed 6 bases and J 4 bases; nucleotides not matched to a gene: 11. Data came from immunoSEQ multiplex PCR; TCRdb stores just in-frame clones and leaves some out. Of some 80,000 clones listed, 90% to 95% are singletons. Sequencing was done on a sample of T cells isolated from PBMCs. V and J are TRBV15 and TRBJ1-2; 7 bases line up with TRBD1. This sequence originates from a human donor in good health. The CDR3 DNA is TGTGCCACCAGTCGCGGGACAGAAGCGCGCTATGGCTACACCTTC. Translated: CATSRGTEARYGYTF.